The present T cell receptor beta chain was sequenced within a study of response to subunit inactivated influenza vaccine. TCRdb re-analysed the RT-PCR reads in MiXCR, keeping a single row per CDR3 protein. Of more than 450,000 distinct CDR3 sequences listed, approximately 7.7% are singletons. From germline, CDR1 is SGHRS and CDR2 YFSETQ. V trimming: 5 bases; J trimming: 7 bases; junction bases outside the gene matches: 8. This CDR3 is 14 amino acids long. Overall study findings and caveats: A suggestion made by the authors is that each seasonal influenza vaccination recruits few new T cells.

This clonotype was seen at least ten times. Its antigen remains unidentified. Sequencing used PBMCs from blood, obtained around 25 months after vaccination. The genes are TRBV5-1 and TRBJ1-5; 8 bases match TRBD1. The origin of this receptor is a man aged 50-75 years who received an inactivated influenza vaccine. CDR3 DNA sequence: TGCGCCAGCAGATCTGGACAGGGCGAGCAGCCCCAGCATTTT. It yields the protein CASRSGQGEQPQHF.